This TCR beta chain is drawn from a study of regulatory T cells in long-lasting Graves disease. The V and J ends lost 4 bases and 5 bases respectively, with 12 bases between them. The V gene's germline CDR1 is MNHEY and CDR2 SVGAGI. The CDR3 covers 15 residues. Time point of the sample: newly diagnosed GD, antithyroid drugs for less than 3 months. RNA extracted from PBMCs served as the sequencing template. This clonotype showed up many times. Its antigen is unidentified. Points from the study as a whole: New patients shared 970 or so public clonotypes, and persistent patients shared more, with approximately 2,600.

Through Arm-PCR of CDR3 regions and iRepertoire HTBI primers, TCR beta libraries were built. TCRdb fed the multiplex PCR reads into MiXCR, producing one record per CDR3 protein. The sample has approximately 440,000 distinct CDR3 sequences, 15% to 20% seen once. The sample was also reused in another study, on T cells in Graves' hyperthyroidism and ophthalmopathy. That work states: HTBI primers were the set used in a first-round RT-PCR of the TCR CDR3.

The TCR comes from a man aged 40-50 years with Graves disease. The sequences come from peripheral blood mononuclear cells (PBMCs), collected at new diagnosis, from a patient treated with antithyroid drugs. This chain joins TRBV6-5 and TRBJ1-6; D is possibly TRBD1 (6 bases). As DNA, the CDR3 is TGTGCCAGCAGTTTATCGGGGACACATAATTCACCCCTCCACTTT. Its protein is CASSLSGTHNSPLHF.